In its sample, the clone carrying this T cell receptor beta chain was seen many times. Cells sorted as Tregs were CD4+, CD25+ and CD127-/low. The CDR3 is made up of 13 amino acids. CDR1 is MNHEY, CDR2 SVGAGI, per germline. Trimming shortened V by 6 bases and J by 3 bases, and 12 bases separated the two germline ends. Via MiXCR, TCRdb re-called the 5' RACE reads, giving one row per CDR3 protein. Here the sample spans 35,000 to 55,000 distinct CDR3 sequences, roughly 22% being singletons. J is TRBJ2-7 and V is TRBV6-5; weak D call: TRBD1 (6 bases). The sequenced sample consisted of Tregs sorted from a lymph node. The sequence was obtained from a female donor with breast cancer. The CDR3 protein is CASSGQYFYEQYF. In nucleotides, the CDR3 is TGTGCCAGCAGCGGACAGTACTTCTACGAGCAGTACTTC.